The 11 T cell receptor beta chains below all came from one sample that was sequenced in a study of T cells after yellow fever vaccination. One entry per CDR3 protein results from TCRdb running MiXCR on the 5' RACE reads. The sample shows 250,000 to 400,000 distinct CDR3 sequences, about 4% of them seen only once. The source was PBMCs, collected 5 days after the yellow fever booster vaccination. The receptors come from a man between 18 and 35 years old who received the YFV17D yellow fever vaccine.

This clonotype has only a few counts. The V and J genes are TRBV5-1 and TRBJ2-5; 9 positions agree with TRBD1. The germline V gene has CDR1 SGHRS and CDR2 YFSETQ. Germline trimming cut 7 bases from V and 3 bases from J; bases unmatched to any gene: 7. The CDR3 is 14 residues long. CDR3 protein: CASGRTGGEETQYF. As DNA, the CDR3 is TGCGCCAGCGGAAGAACAGGGGGCGAAGAGACCCAGTACTTC.

This clonotype was recorded a few times. This chain links TRBV7-9 with TRBJ2-5; weak D call: TRBD1 (6 bases). CDR1 is SEHNR, CDR2 FQNEAQ, per germline (reference sequence). Trimming shortened V by 5 bases and J by 5 bases, and 18 bases separated the two germline ends. The CDR3 is 15 residues long. The chain's CDR3 is CASSPPAGDGETQYF. The CDR3, as DNA: TGTGCCAGCAGCCCTCCCGCAGGGGACGGGGAGACCCAGTACTTC.

This clonotype was counted a few times. The chain combines TRBV5-6 with TRBJ2-7; the match to TRBD1 covers 7 bases. This CDR3 is 14 amino acids long. Per germline, CDR1 SGHDT and CDR2 YYEEEE. V lost 4 bases, J lost 3 bases, and 7 bases stayed unmatched. The CDR3 is CASSPGTEHYEQYF. CDR3 coding DNA: TGTGCCAGCAGCCCGGGGACAGAACACTACGAGCAGTACTTC.

This chain joins TRBV9 and TRBJ1-3; 7 bases align to TRBD1. V dropped 3 bases and J dropped 3; count of bases not matched to a gene: 12. The CDR3 consists of 17 residues. Germline CDR1 reads SGDLS; CDR2 reads YYNGEE. CDR3 nucleotides: TGTGCCAGCAGCGCCCCGAGACAGGGTTCGAATGGAAACACCATATATTTT. The encoded protein is CASSAPRQGSNGNTIYF. The full variable domain, rest sourced from reference TRBV9 and TRBJ1-3, is DSGVTQTPKHLITATGQRVTLRCSPRSGDLSVYWYQQSLDQGLQFLIQYYNGEERAKGNILERFSAQQFPDLHSELNLSSLELGDSALYFCASSAPRQGSNGNTIYFGEGSWLTVV.

The genes are TRBV5-4 and TRBJ2-5, with no clear D. Trimming took 6 bases from V and 0 from J, leaving 9 bases between them. Looked up from germline, CDR1 is SGHNT and CDR2 is YYREEE (reference sequence). This CDR3 spans 13 amino acids. The CDR3 here is CASTPLDQETQYF. As DNA, the CDR3 is TGTGCCAGCACTCCTCTGGACCAAGAGACCCAGTACTTC.

This clonotype was detected a few times. This chain connects TRBV6-4 to TRBJ2-1, with 10 positions matching TRBD2. The CDR3 extends over 16 amino acids. Looked up from germline, CDR1 is MRHNA and CDR2 is SNTAGT. V shed 0 bases and J 7 bases; nucleotides not matched to a gene: 6. DNA of the CDR3: TGTGCCAGCAGTGACTCGCCTAGCGGGGGATGGAATGAGCAGTTCTTC. Its protein is CASSDSPSGGWNEQFF.

The rearrangement joins TRBV18 to TRBJ1-2; D not certain. There are 15 residues in the CDR3. In germline, CDR1 is KGHSH, CDR2 LQKENI. Trimming left V 2 bases short and J 6 bases short, with 16 bases between. In nucleotides, the CDR3 is TGTGCCAGCTCACCAGCGGGAGATCCTGGGGATGGCTACACCTTC. It yields the protein CASSPAGDPGDGYTF. Drawing the rest from reference TRBV18 and TRBJ1-2, the complete variable domain is NAGVMQNPRHLVRRRGQEARLRCSPMKGHSHVYWYRQLPEEGLKFMVYLQKENIIDESGMPKERFSAEFPKEGPSILRIQQVVRGDSAAYFCASSPAGDPGDGYTFGSGTRLTVV.

The chain is built from TRBV5-1 and TRBJ2-7; TRBD1 matches at 8 bases. The CDR3 is 14 residues long. The germline V gene encodes CDR1 SGHRS and CDR2 YFSETQ. V was clipped by 3 bases and J by 2 bases; unmatched bases: 4. Here the CDR3 reads CASSSTGVTYEQYF. CDR3 sequence (DNA): TGCGCCAGCAGCTCGACAGGGGTTACCTACGAGCAGTACTTC.

Here the CDR3 DNA reads TGTGCCAGCAGCCAAAGTCCGGGACAGGGGCCTCCCGGTAACACCGGGGAGCTGTTTTTT. Translated, it gives CASSQSPGQGPPGNTGELFF. The rearrangement links TRBV12-3 or TRBV12-4 to TRBJ2-2, with 10 bases that match TRBD1. V trimming: 6 bases; J trimming: 2 bases; junction bases outside the gene matches: 18. This CDR3 spans 20 amino acids.

The chain recombines TRBV3-1 with TRBJ1-5, with no clear D. Looked up from germline, CDR1 is LGHDT and CDR2 is YNNKEL (reference sequence). The germline V and J ends were trimmed by 1 base and 7 bases, with 5 bases remaining between them. The CDR3 has 12 amino acids. The CDR3 bases are TGTGCCAGCAGCCAAGGGATGCAGCCCCAGCATTTT. It encodes CASSQGMQPQHF.

The gene calls are TRBV25-1 and TRBJ1-4; no definite D call. The V gene lost 1 base and the J gene lost 12 bases, with 9 bases spanning the gap. The CDR3 is made up of 12 amino acids. The V gene's germline CDR1 is MGHDK and CDR2 SYGVNS. In DNA form, the CDR3 reads TGTGCCAGCAGTGAATCCCGAATGGAACTGTTTTTT. The encoded protein is CASSESRMELFF.